This T cell receptor (beta chain) is from a study of preoperative IRX-2 immunotherapy in early breast cancer. The data were produced by immunoSEQ multiplex PCR, yet TCRdb's version contains in-frame clones alone and is incomplete. The profile shows tens of thousands of clones, around 91% of them singletons. Germline lookup yields CDR1 SGHRS and CDR2 YFSETQ. V trimming: 7 bases; J trimming: 9 bases; junction bases outside the gene matches: 13. The CDR3 length is 14 residues. Noted treatment: preoperative locoregional IRX-2 cytokine immunotherapy. Sampling was done from a patient treated with IRX-2 immunotherapy. This chain links TRBV5-1 with TRBJ2-1, with 7 bases identical to TRBD2. The receptor was derived from a human donor with breast cancer. The CDR3 coding sequence is TGCGCCAGCCGCCCCGGGACTACTTTAGGTGAGCAGTTCTTC. It is translated as CASRPGTTLGEQFF.